This TCR beta chain was captured by sequencing in a study of metastatic and nonmetastatic thyroid tumors. For the study at large: Repertoire data that came from the blood and tumor or nodule tissue of malignant and benign thyroid patients were compared.

Treatment of any kind had been given to no patient before thyroid surgery. Study-wide points: Reported TCR beta diversity, measured in blood and tumor, was significantly higher for malignant thyroid tumors than for benign nodules.

The CDR3 contains 16 residues. Germline V gene sequence: CDR1 MNHNS, CDR2 SASEGT. With 5 bases removed from V and 2 bases from J, the gap between germline ends came to 15 bases. In the original workflow: What underpinned the distant-metastasis classifier for papillary thyroid cancer was the set of CDR3 differences across clinicopathological groups. TCRdb ran MiXCR on the PCR reads. The V and J calls were not made by the authors but by TCRdb's processing. The sample lists about 30,000 clones, about 4.1% occurring once. Sample share makes this clone medium-sized. The antigen remains unidentified. This TCR came from a female donor with papillary thyroid cancer or a benign thyroid nodule (not recorded which). Some clones in this sample may be carry-over from other donors' samples. The sequencing input was blood. This chain joins TRBV6-1 and TRBJ2-2; D is ambiguous. CDR3 in DNA: TGTGCCAGCAGTTACCGCTTCAACCTAAACACCGGGGAGCTGTTTTTT. Amino acid sequence: CASSYRFNLNTGELFF.